This is a list of T cell receptor beta chains from one sample in a study of T cells in Graves' hyperthyroidism and ophthalmopathy. TCRdb independently ran MiXCR on the multiplex PCR reads; one entry per CDR3 protein. The data hold around 350,000 distinct CDR3 sequences, with approximately 19% observed a single time. The sample was blood. All receptors come from a woman under 30 with Graves' hyperthyroidism. CDR3s include the opening cysteine and the closing phenylalanine or tryptophan. A D gene is named only where the DNA matches it firmly. Size is omitted from some rows. Given values are once, few, many or a class for expanded clones.

cdr3_nt	cdr3_aa	d_call	j_call	v_call	clone_size
TGTGCCAGTAGGACTTTTAACTATGGCTACACCTTC	CASRTFNYGYTF	NA	TRBJ1-2	TRBV19	many
TGTGCCAGCAGCCTAAGAGGGGGGCATCAGCCCCAGCATTTT	CASSLRGGHQPQHF	NA	TRBJ1-5	TRBV9	many
TGTGCCAGCAGTTCTTCTGGGACAGGCGTCCACTATGGCTACACCTTC	CASSSSGTGVHYGYTF	TRBD1	TRBJ1-2	TRBV6-5	many
TGCAGTGCTGGGACAGCGAACACTGAAGCTTTCTTT	CSAGTANTEAFF	TRBD1	TRBJ1-1	TRBV20-1	many
TGTGCGACGAGGGTCTCTGGCTACACCTTC	CATRVSGYTF	NA	TRBJ1-2	TRBV2	many
TGTGCCAGCAGGGGGACAGGCGCCTACGAGCAGTACTTC	CASRGTGAYEQYF	TRBD1	TRBJ2-7	TRBV27	many
TGTGCCAGCAGCTTGGTGGGATCGGGCACTGAAGCTTTCTTT	CASSLVGSGTEAFF	NA	TRBJ1-1	TRBV5-4	many
TGCAGTGCTAGAGATAGAGGGAACCCTCTTAACTATGGCTACACCTTC	CSARDRGNPLNYGYTF	NA	TRBJ1-2	TRBV20-1	many
TGTGCCAGCAGTCGGGGTTTTATCGGGGCGAACTACGAGCAGTACTTC	CASSRGFIGANYEQYF	NA	TRBJ2-7	TRBV6-1	many
TGTGCCAGCAGCCAAGGGAGCATGGGGACTCCGAGCTCCTACGAGCAGTACTTC	CASSQGSMGTPSSYEQYF	NA	TRBJ2-7	TRBV3-1	few
TGTGCCAGCAGTTTATATCGCAGTCTCGGTGCCGCTGAAGCTTTCTTT	CASSLYRSLGAAEAFF	NA	TRBJ1-1	TRBV12-3/TRBV12-4	many
TGCGCCAGCAGCCCCAACCCCGGGACACCAAATCAGCCCCAGCATTTT	CASSPNPGTPNQPQHF	NA	TRBJ1-5	TRBV5-1	many
TGTGCCAGCACTGGACAGCGGGACACTGAAGCTTTCTTT	CASTGQRDTEAFF	NA	TRBJ1-1	TRBV12-3/TRBV12-4	many
TGTGCCACTCACCGGGACAGGGGTTTCGAGCAGTACTTC	CATHRDRGFEQYF	TRBD1	TRBJ2-7	TRBV10-3	NA
TGCAGTGCTAGTAGGGGGGGAGGACTAAACACTGAAGCTTTCTTT	CSASRGGGLNTEAFF	NA	TRBJ1-1	TRBV20-1	NA
TGCGCCAGCAGCTTGGGACTAGCCAGGTTCCACGAGCAGTACTTC	CASSLGLARFHEQYF	TRBD2	TRBJ2-7	TRBV5-1	many
TGTGCCATCAGCGCTGACAGGGGAGGAGAGACCCAGTACTTC	CAISADRGGETQYF	TRBD1	TRBJ2-5	TRBV10-3	many
TGTGCCAGCAGTTTGGAGGGCAGCCCCTCGGGGCAGTACTTC	CASSLEGSPSGQYF	NA	TRBJ2-7	TRBV12-3/TRBV12-4	many
TGCAGCGTTGGGGACAGGTCCTACGAGCAGTACTTC	CSVGDRSYEQYF	TRBD1	TRBJ2-7	TRBV29-1	many
TGCGCCAGCAGCCAAGTGTCCGGGGCAGGGGGCCACACCTTC	CASSQVSGAGGHTF	TRBD1	TRBJ1-2	TRBV4-1	NA
TGTGCCAGCTCACCACCGGGTACTACTCAAGAGACCCAGTACTTC	CASSPPGTTQETQYF	NA	TRBJ2-5	TRBV18	few
TGCGCCAGCAGCTTGACTACACGGCGGGGGGCCCCTTTATACGAGCAGTACTTC	CASSLTTRRGAPLYEQYF	TRBD2	TRBJ2-7	TRBV5-1	few
TGTGCCAGCAGTGAGTCGATAAACTATGGCTACACCTTC	CASSESINYGYTF	NA	TRBJ1-2	TRBV6-5	many
TGTGCCAGCAGCTCCGCCGGACAGGGGGAAGAGAATGGCTACACCTTC	CASSSAGQGEENGYTF	TRBD1	TRBJ1-2	TRBV7-3	many
TGCGCCAGCAGCGAACTAACAGGGGAGGCCACCGGGGAGCTGTTTTTT	CASSELTGEATGELFF	NA	TRBJ2-2	TRBV5-1	NA
TGTGCCAGCTCCTATATTCTGGAGGCTGAAGCTTTCTTT	CASSYILEAEAFF	NA	TRBJ1-1	TRBV6-1	many
TGTGCCAGCAGTTACTCGAAGCCCCAGCATTTT	CASSYSKPQHF	NA	TRBJ1-5	TRBV6-5	many
TGTGCCGTCAAACCGGGCGGACTCACAGATACGCAGTATTTT	CAVKPGGLTDTQYF	NA	TRBJ2-3	TRBV28	NA
TGTGCCAGCAGTTACTCTCACCCGGGACTCCCCAACGAGCAGTACTTC	CASSYSHPGLPNEQYF	NA	TRBJ2-7	TRBV6-5	many
TGTGCCAGCAGCTTGGTTCCTGACGGACTAAACTATGGCTACACCTTC	CASSLVPDGLNYGYTF	NA	TRBJ1-2	TRBV5-4	NA
TGCAGCGTTGCATGGGAGACCCAGTACTTC	CSVAWETQYF	NA	TRBJ2-5	TRBV29-1	NA
TGTGCCAGCAGTTTACAGGCTTGGGGATATGGCTACACCTTC	CASSLQAWGYGYTF	NA	TRBJ1-2	TRBV27	many
TGTGCCAGCAGCCTTACAGGGGATATGGGAAACACCATATATTTT	CASSLTGDMGNTIYF	TRBD1	TRBJ1-3	TRBV7-2	NA
TGCGCCAGCAGCCTCGACTTTAGACAAGAGACCCAGTACTTC	CASSLDFRQETQYF	NA	TRBJ2-5	TRBV4-1	many
TGCAGCGCTGGGACTACCAGCTCCTACGAGCAGTACTTC	CSAGTTSSYEQYF	TRBD2	TRBJ2-7	TRBV29-1	many
TGTGCCAGCAGTACTCAAGGACGATCACAGCAGTACTTC	CASSTQGRSQQYF	NA	TRBJ2-7	TRBV2	many
TGTGCCAGCAGTTGGGAGACAGGGGGAGGGTATGGCTACACCTTC	CASSWETGGGYGYTF	TRBD1	TRBJ1-2	TRBV12-3/TRBV12-4	many
TGCAGTGCTAGACTAGCGGGAGAGACCCAGTACTTC	CSARLAGETQYF	TRBD2	TRBJ2-5	TRBV20-1	few
TGCAGTGCTAGGTCCCTCGGGGTCAGCTCCTACGAGCAGTACTTC	CSARSLGVSSYEQYF	NA	TRBJ2-7	TRBV20-1	many
TGCGCCAGCAGCTTGGTAGGGACTAACTATGGCTACACCTTC	CASSLVGTNYGYTF	NA	TRBJ1-2	TRBV5-1	NA
TGTGCCAGCAGTTTAGGGAGTGAGACCCAGTACTTC	CASSLGSETQYF	NA	TRBJ2-5	TRBV12-3/TRBV12-4	many